What follows are 18 T cell receptor beta chains derived from one specimen sequenced in a study of cytomegalovirus exposure and HLA in healthy donors. The PCR was carried out with 60 Vbeta primers and 13 Jbeta primers. Only in-frame clones appear in the TCRdb table, and some are missing; sequencing was by immunoSEQ multiplex PCR. Of more than 95,000 clones listed, approximately 70% were seen once; the top ten hold roughly 9%. Sequencing was done on a sample of PBMCs. The receptors were gathered from a woman in her 40s in good health and CMV-seropositive.

V gene TRBV5-1 combines with J gene TRBJ1-2, with D tentatively TRBD1 (6 bases). Per the germline V gene, CDR1 is SGHRS and CDR2 is YFSETQ. Trimming took off 2 bases at V and 1 base at J, with 9 bases between the two ends. The CDR3 runs 14 residues. The DNA of the CDR3 is TGCGCCAGCAGCTTAGAGGACAGTAACTATGGCTACACCTTC. Its protein product is CASSLEDSNYGYTF.

The table lists this clone with a count of one. The CDR3 spells CAWSGGGETQYF. In nucleotides, the CDR3 is TGTGCCTGGAGTGGGGGAGGAGAGACCCAGTACTTC. This chain connects TRBV30 to TRBJ2-5, with a tentative D call TRBD2 (6 bases). Germline V CDR1 and CDR2: GTSNPN, SVGIG (reference sequence). The ends were cut back, 1 base at V and 4 bases at J, with 7 bases in the middle. This CDR3 comprises 12 residues. Combining the CDR3 with reference TRBV30 and TRBJ2-5 gives the whole variable domain SQTIHQWPATLVQPVGSPLSLECTVEGTSNPNLYWYRQAAGRGLQLLFYSVGIGQISSEVPQNLSASRPQDRQFILSSKKLLLSDSGFYLCAWSGGGETQYFGPGTRLLVL.

The chain carries TRBV28 and TRBJ1-5; D not resolved. The V end lost 4 bases, the J end lost 3 bases, and 4 bases lay between the germline ends. The germline V gene has CDR1 MDHEN and CDR2 SYDVKM. The CDR3 has 12 residues. In DNA, the CDR3 is TGTGCCAGCAGTTCTTTCAATCAGCCCCAGCATTTT. Translated: CASSSFNQPQHF.

The genes are TRBV20-1 and TRBJ2-3; 11 nucleotides agree with TRBD2. J was trimmed by 14 bases and V by 6 bases; bases with no gene match: 7. The germline V gene encodes CDR1 DFQATT and CDR2 SNEGSKA (reference sequence). The CDR3 contains 11 residues. CDR3 in DNA: TGCAGTGCCTATACTAGCGGGAGTAGGTATTTT. Amino acid sequence: CSAYTSGSRYF.

This clone was observed once. The genes are TRBV9 and TRBJ2-1; a weak D match, TRBD2 (6 bases). Deletions cut 0 bases from V and 6 bases from J, with 16 bases between. Germline-derived CDR1 and CDR2 are SGDLS and YYNGEE. There are 16 residues in the CDR3. CDR3 nucleotides: TGTGCCAGCAGCGTAGGCAGATTAGCGGAGCGCAATGAGCAGTTCTTC. Residues: CASSVGRLAERNEQFF. Variable domain in full (rest from reference TRBV9 and TRBJ2-1): DSGVTQTPKHLITATGQRVTLRCSPRSGDLSVYWYQQSLDQGLQFLIQYYNGEERAKGNILERFSAQQFPDLHSELNLSSLELGDSALYFCASSVGRLAERNEQFFGPGTRLTVL.

This chain connects TRBV29-1 to TRBJ2-1, with TRBD2 as a possible D gene (5 bases). CDR3 length: 14 amino acids. The V gene lost 7 bases and the J gene lost 5 bases, with 18 bases spanning the gap. From germline, CDR1 is SQVTM and CDR2 ANQGSEA. DNA for the CDR3: TGCAGCGGGAAATTCCCGGGAAGCCACAATGAGCAGTTCTTC. Translating gives CSGKFPGSHNEQFF.

The gene calls are TRBV28 and TRBJ2-7; D gene uncertain. The V gene lost 3 bases and the J gene lost 6 bases, with 6 bases spanning the gap. The CDR3 has 11 amino acids. CDR1 is MDHEN and CDR2 is SYDVKM in the germline V gene. CDR3 region: CASSFPGEQYF. The CDR3 nucleotides are TGTGCCAGCAGTTTTCCGGGCGAGCAGTACTTC.

The genes are TRBV9 and TRBJ1-6; no firm D call. The CDR3 extends over 14 amino acids. V lost 1 base and J 7 bases, leaving 9 bases between the germline ends. Germline CDR1 SGDLS, CDR2 YYNGEE. The CDR3, as DNA: TGTGCCAGCAGCGTACAGGATCAGAATTCACCCCTCCACTTT. Its translation is CASSVQDQNSPLHF.

V gene TRBV10-3 combines with J gene TRBJ2-7; D might be TRBD2 (7 bases). CDR3 length: 16 amino acids. CDR1 and CDR2 from the germline V gene are ENHRY and SYGVKD. The V end was cut by 2 bases, the J end by 5 bases, with 19 bases between. The CDR3 here is CAISEEGGQDSNEQYF. CDR3 DNA: TGTGCCATCAGTGAGGAGGGGGGGCAGGATAGCAACGAGCAGTACTTC.

The J gene is TRBJ2-1, the V gene TRBV9; D possibly corresponds to TRBD2 (5 bases). V was shortened by 7 bases and J by 6 bases, with 17 bases between the two germline ends. This CDR3 is 14 amino acids long. The germline V gene has CDR1 SGDLS and CDR2 YYNGEE. The CDR3 reads CASERELDVNEQFF. The DNA for the CDR3 is TGTGCCAGCGAGAGGGAGTTGGACGTCAATGAGCAGTTCTTC.

The chain joins TRBV11-2 to TRBJ1-2; possibly TRBD1 for D (6 bases). CDR1 SGHAT and CDR2 FQNNGV come from the germline V gene. Trimming removed 1 base at V and 4 bases at J, with 13 bases between. This CDR3 comprises 15 residues. The CDR3 DNA is TGTGCCAGCAGCTTAGCGCCTACAGGGTCCTATGGCTACACCTTC. Protein sequence: CASSLAPTGSYGYTF.

There are a few counts of this clone. One end of the junction is discordant with germline, which a read error may explain. The chain couples TRBV19 to TRBJ1-5, with D perhaps matching TRBD1 (6 bases). This CDR3 contains 16 residues. In germline, CDR1 is LNHDA, CDR2 SQIVND (reference sequence). CDR3 sequence: CASSGISTGSGQAQHF. As DNA, the CDR3 is TGTGCCAGTAGTGGGATATCCACAGGGTCCGGTCAGGCCCAGCATTTT.

V gene TRBV7-9 combines with J gene TRBJ1-1; 8 nucleotides agree with TRBD1. The CDR3 consists of 15 residues. V shed 5 bases and J 5 bases; nucleotides not matched to a gene: 10. Germline loops: CDR1 SEHNR, CDR2 FQNEAQ (reference sequence). The CDR3 DNA follows: TGTGCCAGCAGCCCTAGGACAGGGCTGGGGACTGAAGCTTTCTTT. This sequence encodes CASSPRTGLGTEAFF.

The chain is built from TRBV7-6 and TRBJ2-1, with a possible D match to TRBD2 (6 bases). CDR1 is SGHVS, CDR2 FNYEAQ, per germline. CDR3 length: 14 residues. V was cut by 4 bases and J by 9 bases, with 16 bases left in between. The CDR3 here is CASSSPGRLGEQFF. CDR3 DNA: TGTGCCAGCAGCTCACCCGGGAGATTGGGTGAGCAGTTCTTC.

The chain couples TRBV7-2 to TRBJ2-4; 7 positions agree with TRBD1. After removal of 4 bases from V and 8 bases from J, the junction contained 11 bases not matched to a gene. The CDR3 extends over 15 amino acids. Germline loops: CDR1 SGHTA, CDR2 FQGNSA. CDR3 region: CASSSREGQRDIQYF. CDR3 sequence (DNA): TGTGCCAGCAGCTCTAGAGAGGGACAGCGAGACATTCAGTACTTC.

The genes are TRBV7-2 and TRBJ1-2; 7 bases align to TRBD1. Germline V lookup: CDR1 SGHTA, CDR2 FQGNSA. This CDR3 is 14 amino acids long. Unmatched junction bases numbered 3, after V lost 3 bases and J lost 2 bases. This CDR3 is CASSFGTANYGYTF. The CDR3 DNA follows: TGTGCCAGCAGCTTCGGGACAGCGAACTATGGCTACACCTTC.

This clone came up a few times. The V gene is TRBV4-1, the J gene TRBJ2-1, with 9 bases fitting TRBD2. The CDR3 sequence is 18 residues long. Germline CDR1 and CDR2: MGHRA and YSYEKL. J was trimmed by 3 bases and V by 4 bases; bases with no gene match: 13. In DNA form, the CDR3 reads TGCGCCAGCAGCCCCGGTCGCGGGAGGGCCCTAATCTACAATGAGCAGTTCTTC. Amino acid sequence: CASSPGRGRALIYNEQFF.

This chain connects TRBV19 to TRBJ1-5; D is unresolved. V dropped 7 bases and J dropped 6 bases, with 13 bases sitting between them. Germline-derived CDR1 and CDR2 are LNHDA and SQIVND (reference sequence). The CDR3 covers 13 residues. The CDR3 DNA reads TGTGCCAGTACCACAGTTGAAGGTCAGCCCCAGCATTTT. Amino acids: CASTTVEGQPQHF.